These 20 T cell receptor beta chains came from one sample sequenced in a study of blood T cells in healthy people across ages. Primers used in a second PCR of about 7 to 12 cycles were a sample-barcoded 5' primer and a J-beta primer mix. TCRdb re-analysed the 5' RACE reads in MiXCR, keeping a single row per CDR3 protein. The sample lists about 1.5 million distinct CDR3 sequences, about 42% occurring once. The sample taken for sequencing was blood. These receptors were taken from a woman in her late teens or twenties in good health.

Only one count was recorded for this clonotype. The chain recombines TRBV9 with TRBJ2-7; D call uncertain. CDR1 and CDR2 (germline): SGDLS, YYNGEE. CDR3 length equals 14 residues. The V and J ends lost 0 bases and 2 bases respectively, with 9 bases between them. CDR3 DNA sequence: TGTGCCAGCAGCGTAGATTGGAGCGCCTACGAGCAGTACTTC. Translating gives CASSVDWSAYEQYF.

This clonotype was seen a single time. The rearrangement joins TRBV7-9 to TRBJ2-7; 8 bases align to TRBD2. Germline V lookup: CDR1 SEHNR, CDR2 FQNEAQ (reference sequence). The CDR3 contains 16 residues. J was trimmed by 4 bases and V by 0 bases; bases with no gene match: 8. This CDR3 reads CASSLALGSGTYEQYF. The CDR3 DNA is TGTGCCAGCAGCTTAGCGCTTGGTAGCGGGACGTACGAGCAGTACTTC. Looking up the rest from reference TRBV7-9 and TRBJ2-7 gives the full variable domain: DTGVSQNPRHKITKRGQNVTFRCDPISEHNRLYWYRQTLGQGPEFLTYFQNEAQLEKSRLLSDRFSAERPKGSFSTLEIQRTEQGDSAMYLCASSLALGSGTYEQYFGPGTRLTVT.

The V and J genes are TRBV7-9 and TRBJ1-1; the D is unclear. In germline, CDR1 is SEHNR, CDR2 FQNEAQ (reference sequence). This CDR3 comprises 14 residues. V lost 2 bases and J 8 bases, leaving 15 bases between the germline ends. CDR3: CASSLSWHGWEAFF. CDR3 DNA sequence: TGTGCCAGCAGCTTATCCTGGCACGGATGGGAAGCTTTCTTT.

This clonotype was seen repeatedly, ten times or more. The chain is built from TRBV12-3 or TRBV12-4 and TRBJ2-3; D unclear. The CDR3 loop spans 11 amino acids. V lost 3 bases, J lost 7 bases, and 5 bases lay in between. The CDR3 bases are TGTGCCAGCAGTTTGCGGCATACGCAGTATTTT. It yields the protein CASSLRHTQYF.

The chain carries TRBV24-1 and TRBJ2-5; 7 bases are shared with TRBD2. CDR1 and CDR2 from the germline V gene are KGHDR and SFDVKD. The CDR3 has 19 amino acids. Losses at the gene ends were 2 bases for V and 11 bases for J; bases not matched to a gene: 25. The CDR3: CATSDSGLRFHRSYNEQYF. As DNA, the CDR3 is TGTGCCACCAGTGATTCGGGACTACGTTTTCATAGGTCCTACAATGAGCAGTACTTC.

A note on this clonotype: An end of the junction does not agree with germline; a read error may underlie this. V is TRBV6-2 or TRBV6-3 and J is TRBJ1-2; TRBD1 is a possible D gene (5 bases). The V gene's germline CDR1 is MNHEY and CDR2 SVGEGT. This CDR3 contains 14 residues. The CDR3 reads CANSYPTENYGYTF. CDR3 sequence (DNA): TGTGCCAACAGTTACCCGACAGAGAACTATGGCTACACCTTC.

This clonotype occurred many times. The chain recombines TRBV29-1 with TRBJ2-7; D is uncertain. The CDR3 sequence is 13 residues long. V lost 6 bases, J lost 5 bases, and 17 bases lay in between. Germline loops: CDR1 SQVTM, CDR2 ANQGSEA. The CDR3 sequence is CSVPRRLSDEQYF. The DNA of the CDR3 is TGCAGCGTCCCAAGGCGGTTGTCCGACGAGCAGTACTTC.

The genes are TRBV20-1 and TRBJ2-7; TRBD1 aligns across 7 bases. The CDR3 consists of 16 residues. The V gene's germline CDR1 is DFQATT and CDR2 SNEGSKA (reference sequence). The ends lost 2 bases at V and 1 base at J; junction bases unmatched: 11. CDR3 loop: CSARSHAGTASYEQYF. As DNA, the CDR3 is TGCAGTGCTAGAAGCCACGCCGGGACAGCTTCCTACGAGCAGTACTTC.

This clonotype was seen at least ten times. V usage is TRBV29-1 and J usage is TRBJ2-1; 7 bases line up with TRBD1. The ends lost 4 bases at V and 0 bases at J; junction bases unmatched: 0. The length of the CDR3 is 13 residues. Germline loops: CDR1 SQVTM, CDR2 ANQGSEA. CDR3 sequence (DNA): TGCAGCGTTGGGACAGGCTCCTACAATGAGCAGTTCTTC. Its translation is CSVGTGSYNEQFF.

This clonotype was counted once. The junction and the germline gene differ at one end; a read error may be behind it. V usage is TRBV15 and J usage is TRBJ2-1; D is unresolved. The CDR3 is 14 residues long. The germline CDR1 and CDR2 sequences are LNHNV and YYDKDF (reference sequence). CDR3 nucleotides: TGTGCCACCAGCAGGAAAGCTTCGGCCAATGAGCAGTTCTTT. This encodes CATSRKASANEQFF.

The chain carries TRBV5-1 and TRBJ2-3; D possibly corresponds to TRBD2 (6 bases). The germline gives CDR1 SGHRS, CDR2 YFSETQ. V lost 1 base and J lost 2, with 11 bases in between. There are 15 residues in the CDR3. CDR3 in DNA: TGCGCCAGCAGCTTGAATAGGAGGGACACAGATACGCAGTATTTT. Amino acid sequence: CASSLNRRDTDTQYF.

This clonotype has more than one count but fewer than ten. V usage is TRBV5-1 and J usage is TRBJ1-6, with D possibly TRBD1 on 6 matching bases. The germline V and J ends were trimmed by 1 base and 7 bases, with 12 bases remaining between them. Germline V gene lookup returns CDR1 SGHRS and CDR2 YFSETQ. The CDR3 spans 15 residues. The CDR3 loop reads CASSLQRQANSPLHF. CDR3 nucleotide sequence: TGCGCCAGCAGCTTGCAACGACAGGCGAATTCACCCCTCCACTTT.

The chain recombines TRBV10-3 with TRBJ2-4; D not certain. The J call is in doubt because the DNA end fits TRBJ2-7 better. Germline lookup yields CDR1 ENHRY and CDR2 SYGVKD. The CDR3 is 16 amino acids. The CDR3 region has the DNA TGTGCCATCAGTGAGAGGTCGGCAGGCCCTCCTTACGAGCAGTACTTC. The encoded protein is CAISERSAGPPYEQYF.

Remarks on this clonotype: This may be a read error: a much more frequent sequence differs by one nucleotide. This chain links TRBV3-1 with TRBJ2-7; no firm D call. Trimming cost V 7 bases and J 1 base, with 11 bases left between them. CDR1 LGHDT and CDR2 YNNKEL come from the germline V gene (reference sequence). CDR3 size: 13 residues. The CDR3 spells CASNHRQSYEQYF. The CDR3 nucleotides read TGTGCCAGCAACCACAGACAATCCTACGAGCAGTACTTC.

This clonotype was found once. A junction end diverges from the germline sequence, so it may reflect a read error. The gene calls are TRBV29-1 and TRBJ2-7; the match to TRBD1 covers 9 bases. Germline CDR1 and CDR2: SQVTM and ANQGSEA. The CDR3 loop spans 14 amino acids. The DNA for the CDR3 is TGTAGCGTTGAACCGGGACAGGGAGTTTACGAGCAGTACTTC. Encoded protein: CSVEPGQGVYEQYF.

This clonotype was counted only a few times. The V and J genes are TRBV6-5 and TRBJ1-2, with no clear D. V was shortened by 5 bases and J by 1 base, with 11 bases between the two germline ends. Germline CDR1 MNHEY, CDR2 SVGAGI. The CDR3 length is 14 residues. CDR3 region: CASSPTRNNYGYTF. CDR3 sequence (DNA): TGTGCCAGCAGTCCCACTAGGAATAACTATGGCTACACCTTC.

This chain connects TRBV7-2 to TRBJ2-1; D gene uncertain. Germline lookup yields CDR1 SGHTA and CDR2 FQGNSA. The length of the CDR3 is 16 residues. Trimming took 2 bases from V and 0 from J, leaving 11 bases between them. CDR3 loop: CASSLNGPSSYNEQFF. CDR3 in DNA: TGTGCCAGCAGCTTAAACGGCCCTAGCTCCTACAATGAGCAGTTCTTC.

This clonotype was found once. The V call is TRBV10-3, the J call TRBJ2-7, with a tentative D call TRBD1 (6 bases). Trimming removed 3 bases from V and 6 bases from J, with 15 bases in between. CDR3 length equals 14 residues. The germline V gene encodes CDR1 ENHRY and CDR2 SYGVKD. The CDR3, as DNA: TGTGCCATCAGTGAAGGGACAATAATCGTCGAGCAGTACTTC. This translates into CAISEGTIIVEQYF.

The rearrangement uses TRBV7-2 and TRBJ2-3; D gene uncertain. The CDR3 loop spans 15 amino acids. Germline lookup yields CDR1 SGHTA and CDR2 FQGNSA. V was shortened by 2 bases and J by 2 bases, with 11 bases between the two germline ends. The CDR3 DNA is TGTGCCAGCAGCTTATCGGTCTCAAACACAGATACGCAGTATTTT. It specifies CASSLSVSNTDTQYF.

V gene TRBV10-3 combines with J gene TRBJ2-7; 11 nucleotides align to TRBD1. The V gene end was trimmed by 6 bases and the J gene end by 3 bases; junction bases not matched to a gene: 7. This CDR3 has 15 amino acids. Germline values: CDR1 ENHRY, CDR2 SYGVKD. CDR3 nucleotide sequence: TGTGCCATCAGAGGGACAGGGGGATTTATCTACGAGCAGTACTTC. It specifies CAIRGTGGFIYEQYF.